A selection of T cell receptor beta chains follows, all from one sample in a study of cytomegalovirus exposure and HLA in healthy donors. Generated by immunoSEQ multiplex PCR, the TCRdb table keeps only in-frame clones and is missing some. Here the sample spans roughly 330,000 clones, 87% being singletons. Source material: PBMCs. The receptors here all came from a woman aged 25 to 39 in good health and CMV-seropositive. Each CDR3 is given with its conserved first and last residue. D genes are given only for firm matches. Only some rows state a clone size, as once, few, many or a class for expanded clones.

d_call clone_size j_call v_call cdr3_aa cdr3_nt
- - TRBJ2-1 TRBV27 CASSVSDSYNEQFF TGTGCCAGCAGTGTTAGCGATTCCTACAATGAGCAGTTCTTC
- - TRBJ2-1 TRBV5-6 CASSSGLEYNEQFF TGTGCCAGCAGCTCGGGACTCGAGTACAATGAGCAGTTCTTC
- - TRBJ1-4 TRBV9 CASSVGLQANEKLFF TGTGCCAGCAGCGTAGGGTTGCAGGCTAATGAAAAACTGTTTTTT
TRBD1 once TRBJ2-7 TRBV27 CASSTGTVPGVSEQYF TGTGCCAGCAGTACCGGGACAGTCCCTGGGGTAAGCGAGCAGTACTTC
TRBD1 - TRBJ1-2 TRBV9 CASSARDRRNGYTF TGTGCCAGCAGCGCCCGGGACAGAAGGAATGGCTACACCTTC
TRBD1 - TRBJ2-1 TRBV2 CASSTIQGNEQFF TGTGCCAGCAGCACTATACAGGGGAATGAGCAGTTCTTC
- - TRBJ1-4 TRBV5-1 CASSFTTGGEKLFF TGCGCCAGCAGCTTCACCACCGGAGGTGAAAAACTGTTTTTT
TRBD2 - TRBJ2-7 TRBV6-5 CATGGLNTYEQYF TGTGCCACTGGGGGACTAAACACCTACGAGCAGTACTTC
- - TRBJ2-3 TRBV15 CATSRASTLGADTQYF TGTGCCACCAGCAGAGCAAGTACGCTTGGGGCAGATACGCAGTATTTT
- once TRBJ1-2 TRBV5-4 CASRETGRAPNYGYTF TGTGCCAGCCGGGAGACAGGCCGAGCCCCTAACTATGGCTACACCTTC
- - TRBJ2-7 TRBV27 CASSLDRVATYEQYF TGTGCCAGCAGTTTAGATAGGGTTGCTACCTACGAGCAGTACTTC
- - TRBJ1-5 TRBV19 CASKRAPGQPQHF TGTGCCAGTAAACGGGCTCCGGGACAGCCCCAGCATTTT
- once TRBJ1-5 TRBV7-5 CARSLKPTGVRNQPQHF TGTGCCAGAAGCTTAAAACCGACAGGGGTAAGGAATCAGCCCCAGCATTTT
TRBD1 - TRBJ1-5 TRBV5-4 CASSLQGAQPQHF TGTGCCAGCAGCCTACAGGGGGCTCAGCCCCAGCATTTT
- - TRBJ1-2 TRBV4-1 CASSQDPVASDYGYTF TGCGCCAGCAGCCAAGATCCGGTCGCTTCTGACTATGGCTACACCTTC
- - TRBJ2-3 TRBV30 CACDVSLGDTQYF TGTGCCTGTGATGTTAGCTTGGGGGATACGCAGTATTTT
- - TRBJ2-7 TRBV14 CASSQEPGPYEQYF TGTGCCAGCAGCCAAGAGCCGGGGCCCTACGAGCAGTACTTC
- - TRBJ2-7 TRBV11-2 CASRQTSSYEQYF TGTGCCAGCAGACAGACTAGCTCCTACGAGCAGTACTTC
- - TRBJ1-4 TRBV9 CASSGFFGGEGIGEKLFF TGTGCCAGCAGCGGTTTTTTTGGGGGCGAGGGGATAGGTGAAAAACTGTTTTTT
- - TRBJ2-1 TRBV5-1 CASSLGRASSYNEQFF TGCGCCAGCAGCTTGGGGCGGGCCAGCTCCTACAATGAGCAGTTCTTC
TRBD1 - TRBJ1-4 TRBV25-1 CASSESPRGRGEKLFF TGTGCCAGCAGTGAATCACCCAGGGGGCGGGGTGAAAAACTGTTTTTT
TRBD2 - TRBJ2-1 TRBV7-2 CASSRDWRGGHNEQFF TGTGCCAGCAGCCGGGACTGGCGGGGGGGACACAATGAGCAGTTCTTC
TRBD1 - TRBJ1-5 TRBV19 CASKGNLGTGDNQPQHF TGTGCCAGTAAGGGGAACCTGGGGACAGGGGACAATCAGCCCCAGCATTTT
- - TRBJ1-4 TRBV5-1 CASSLGPYQENEKLFF TGCGCCAGCAGCTTGGGTCCATATCAGGAGAATGAAAAACTGTTTTTT
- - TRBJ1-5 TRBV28 CASRSGGAGQPQHF TGTGCCAGCAGGAGCGGGGGCGCGGGTCAGCCCCAGCATTTT
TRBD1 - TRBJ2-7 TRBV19 CASGPGTGGSYEQYF TGTGCCAGTGGCCCCGGGACAGGGGGCTCCTACGAGCAGTACTTC
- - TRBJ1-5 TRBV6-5 CASKPGLGNQPQHF TGTGCCAGCAAGCCGGGGCTCGGCAATCAGCCCCAGCATTTT
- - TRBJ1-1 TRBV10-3 CAISEPGRLNTEAFF TGTGCCATCAGTGAGCCGGGACGGTTGAACACTGAAGCTTTCTTT
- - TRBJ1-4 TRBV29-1 CSVHPGHLYATNEKLFF TGCAGCGTCCATCCGGGACACCTCTATGCAACTAATGAAAAACTGTTTTTT
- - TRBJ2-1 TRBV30 CAWSVGAGYEQFF TGTGCCTGGAGTGTCGGAGCGGGCTATGAGCAGTTCTTC
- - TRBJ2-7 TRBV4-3 CASSQGRSWEQYF TGCGCCAGCAGCCAAGGACGGTCGTGGGAGCAGTACTTC
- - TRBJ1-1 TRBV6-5 CASSYTWEERGTF TGTGCCAGCAGTTACACCTGGGAGGAGCGGGGTACTTTT
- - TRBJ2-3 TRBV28 CASREPEDTQYF TGTGCCAGCAGAGAGCCGGAGGATACGCAGTATTTT
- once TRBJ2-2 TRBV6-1 CASSEDVGSIGELFF TGTGCCAGCAGTGAAGATGTGGGATCGATCGGGGAGCTGTTTTTT
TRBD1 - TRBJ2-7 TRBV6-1 CASTDRGPYEQYF TGTGCCAGCACTGACAGGGGGCCCTACGAGCAGTACTTC
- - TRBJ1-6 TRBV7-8 CASSSNRVGSPLHF TGTGCCAGCAGCTCAAACAGGGTCGGATCACCCCTCCACTTT
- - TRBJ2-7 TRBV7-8 CASSLGSWGDSYEQYF TGTGCCAGCAGCTTAGGATCCTGGGGGGACTCCTACGAGCAGTACTTC
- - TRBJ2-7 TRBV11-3 CASSSSSYEQYF TGTGCCAGCAGCTCGAGCTCCTACGAGCAGTACTTC
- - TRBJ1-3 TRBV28 CASSLPSVGGIGNTIYF TGTGCCAGCAGTTTACCTTCGGTGGGGGGTATAGGAAACACCATATATTTT
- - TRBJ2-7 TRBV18 CASSPATGLSYEQYF TGTGCCAGCTCCCCAGCAACAGGGCTCTCCTACGAGCAGTACTTC